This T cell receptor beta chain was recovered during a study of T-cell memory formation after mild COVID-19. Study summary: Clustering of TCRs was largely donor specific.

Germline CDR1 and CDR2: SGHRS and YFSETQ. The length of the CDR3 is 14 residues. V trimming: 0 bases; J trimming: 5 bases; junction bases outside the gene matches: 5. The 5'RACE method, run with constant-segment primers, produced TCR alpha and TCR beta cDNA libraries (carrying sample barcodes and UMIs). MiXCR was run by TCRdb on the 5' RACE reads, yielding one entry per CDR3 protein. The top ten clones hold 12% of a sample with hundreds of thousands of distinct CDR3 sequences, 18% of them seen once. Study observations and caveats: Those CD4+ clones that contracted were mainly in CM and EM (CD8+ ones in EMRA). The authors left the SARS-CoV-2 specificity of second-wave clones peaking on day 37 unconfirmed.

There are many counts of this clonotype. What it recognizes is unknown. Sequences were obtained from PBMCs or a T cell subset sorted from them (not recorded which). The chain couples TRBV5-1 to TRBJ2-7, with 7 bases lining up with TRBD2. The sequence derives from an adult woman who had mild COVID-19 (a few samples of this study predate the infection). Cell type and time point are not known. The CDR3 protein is CASSLEAGRNEQYF. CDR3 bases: TGCGCCAGCAGCTTGGAGGCCGGGAGGAACGAGCAGTACTTC. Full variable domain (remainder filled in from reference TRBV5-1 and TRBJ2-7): KAGVTQTPRYLIKTRGQQVTLSCSPISGHRSVSWYQQTPGQGLQFLFEYFSETQRNKGNFPGRFSGRQFSNSRSEMNVSTLELGDSALYLCASSLEAGRNEQYFGPGTRLTVT.